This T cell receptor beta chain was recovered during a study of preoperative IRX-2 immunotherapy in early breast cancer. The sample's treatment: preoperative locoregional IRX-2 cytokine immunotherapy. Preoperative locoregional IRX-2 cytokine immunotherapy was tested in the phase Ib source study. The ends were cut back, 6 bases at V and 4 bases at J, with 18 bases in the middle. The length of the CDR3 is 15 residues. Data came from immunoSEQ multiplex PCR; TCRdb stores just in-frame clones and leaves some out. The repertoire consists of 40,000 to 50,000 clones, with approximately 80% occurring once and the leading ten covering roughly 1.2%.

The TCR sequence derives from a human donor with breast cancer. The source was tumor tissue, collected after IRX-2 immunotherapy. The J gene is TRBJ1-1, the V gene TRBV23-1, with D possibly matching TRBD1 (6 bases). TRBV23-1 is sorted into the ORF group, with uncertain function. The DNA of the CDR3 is TGCGCCAGCAGCTTGGCCCAGGGGATCTTCACTGAAGCTTTCTTT. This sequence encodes CASSLAQGIFTEAFF.